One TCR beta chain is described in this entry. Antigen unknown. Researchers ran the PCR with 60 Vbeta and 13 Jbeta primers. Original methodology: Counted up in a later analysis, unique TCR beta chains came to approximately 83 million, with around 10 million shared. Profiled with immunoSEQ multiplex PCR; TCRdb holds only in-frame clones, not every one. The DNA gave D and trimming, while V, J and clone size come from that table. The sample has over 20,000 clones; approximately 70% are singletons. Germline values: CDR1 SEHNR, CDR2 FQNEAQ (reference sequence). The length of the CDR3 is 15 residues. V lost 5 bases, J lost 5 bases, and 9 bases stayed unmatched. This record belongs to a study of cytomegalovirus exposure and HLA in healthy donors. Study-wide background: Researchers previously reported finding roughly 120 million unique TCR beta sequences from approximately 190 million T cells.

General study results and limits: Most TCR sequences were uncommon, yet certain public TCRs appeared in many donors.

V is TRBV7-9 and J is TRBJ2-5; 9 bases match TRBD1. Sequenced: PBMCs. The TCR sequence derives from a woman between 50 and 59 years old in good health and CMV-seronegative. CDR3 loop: CASSEDGQGRETQYF. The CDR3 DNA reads TGTGCCAGCAGCGAAGATGGACAGGGGAGGGAGACCCAGTACTTC.